The next 21 T cell receptor beta chains were all read from a single sample in a study of blood T cells in healthy people across ages. Sample-barcoded 5' priming and a J-beta primer mix drove a second PCR of roughly 7 to 11 cycles. TCRdb recomputed calls from the 5' RACE reads with MiXCR, one row per CDR3 protein. The sample lists some 1 million distinct CDR3 sequences, under 55% occurring once. The sequenced material came from blood. These receptors were collected from a woman in her sixties in good health.

This sequence joins TRBV14 and TRBJ1-2; D is unresolved. Germline V lookup: CDR1 SGHDN, CDR2 FVKESK. Trimming stripped 0 bases from V and 2 bases from J, with 7 bases between. CDR3 length equals 14 residues. The CDR3 DNA follows: TGTGCCAGCAGCCAAGATGGAACCAACTATGGCTACACCTTC. Protein sequence: CASSQDGTNYGYTF.

The J gene is TRBJ2-1, the V gene TRBV6-1; D might be TRBD2 (5 bases). V dropped 6 bases and J dropped 15 bases, with 15 bases sitting between them. The CDR3 is 11 residues long. Looked up from germline, CDR1 is MNHNS and CDR2 is SASEGT. The CDR3 protein is CASRLSSGGFF. CDR3 DNA sequence: TGTGCCAGCAGGCTAAGCAGCGGCGGGTTCTTC.

In this sample, this clonotype turned up many times. The rearrangement joins TRBV11-2 to TRBJ2-7; 15 nucleotides line up with TRBD2. This CDR3 is built from 18 residues. V lost 5 bases and J lost 7; bases outside the gene matches: 15. Germline V gene sequence: CDR1 SGHAT, CDR2 FQNNGV. As DNA, the CDR3 is TGTGCCAGCAGCCTGATGGGACTAGCGGGAGGCTCCCCTAATGAGCAGTACTTC. Protein: CASSLMGLAGGSPNEQYF.

A remark on this clonotype: One end of the junction varies from germline; a read error may be responsible. J is TRBJ2-3 and V is TRBV9, with 7 bases aligning to TRBD2. CDR1 SGDLS and CDR2 YYNGEE come from the germline V gene. This CDR3 has 15 amino acids. The CDR3 reads CASSSTSVHTDSQYF. The CDR3 coding sequence is TGTGCCAGCAGCTCAACTAGCGTACACACAGATTCGCAGTATTTT.

The chain uses TRBV12-3 or TRBV12-4 and TRBJ2-5; unclear D gene. This CDR3 contains 13 residues. Trimming removed 3 bases from V and 1 base from J, with 6 bases in between. CDR3 loop: CASSFWSQETQYF. The CDR3 DNA is TGTGCCAGCAGTTTTTGGAGCCAAGAGACCCAGTACTTC.

The rearrangement joins TRBV19 to TRBJ1-5, with a possible D match to TRBD1 (5 bases). Germline CDR1 reads LNHDA; CDR2 reads SQIVND (reference sequence). The CDR3 has 16 residues. Trimming took off 6 bases at V and 5 bases at J, with 20 bases between the two ends. The CDR3: CASRDQVRGWDQPQHF. The CDR3 DNA follows: TGTGCCAGTAGGGATCAGGTTAGGGGTTGGGATCAGCCCCAGCATTTT.

This clonotype was counted between two and nine times. The chain couples TRBV9 to TRBJ1-2; D may be TRBD1 (6 bases). The length of the CDR3 is 13 residues. Per the germline V gene, CDR1 is SGDLS and CDR2 is YYNGEE. V dropped 0 bases and J dropped 6 bases, with 9 bases sitting between them. The CDR3 DNA follows: TGTGCCAGCAGCGTAGAGGGGGAAGATGGCTACACCTTC. Protein: CASSVEGEDGYTF.

CDR3 residues: CASSPGGRLATNEKLFF. In DNA, the CDR3 is TGCGCCAGCAGCCCGGGAGGGAGACTTGCAACTAATGAAAAACTGTTTTTT. The rearrangement joins TRBV5-1 to TRBJ1-4; D is uncertain. Per the germline V gene, CDR1 is SGHRS and CDR2 is YFSETQ. Trimming removed 4 bases at V and 0 bases at J, with 16 bases between. This CDR3 region has 17 residues.

CDR3 bases: TGTGCCATCAGTGAGGGGAACGCTCGGGGGGAGCAGTACTTC. It is translated as CAISEGNARGEQYF. This chain connects TRBV10-3 to TRBJ2-7, with D tentatively TRBD2 (6 bases). CDR3 length: 14 residues. The germline V gene encodes CDR1 ENHRY and CDR2 SYGVKD. With 2 bases removed from V and 7 bases from J, the gap between germline ends came to 15 bases.

The chain employs TRBV28 and TRBJ1-1, with D perhaps TRBD1 (5 bases). This CDR3 is 13 amino acids long. Germline V gene data show CDR1 as MDHEN and CDR2 as SYDVKM. V lost 3 bases and J lost 5, with 10 bases in between. CDR3 protein: CASSFYRTTEAFF. The CDR3 DNA follows: TGTGCCAGCAGTTTCTACAGGACTACTGAAGCTTTCTTT.

The J gene is TRBJ1-2, the V gene TRBV28, with 8 bases identical to TRBD1. Trimming took 3 bases from V and 3 from J; bases not matched to a gene: 9. The CDR3 runs 16 residues. Germline loops: CDR1 MDHEN, CDR2 SYDVKM. The CDR3 bases are TGTGCCAGCAGTTTTCCTCGGGACAGGAAAGACTATGGCTACACCTTC. This encodes CASSFPRDRKDYGYTF.

This clonotype appeared many times. V gene TRBV6-5 combines with J gene TRBJ2-5; D perhaps matches TRBD1 (6 bases). The CDR3 contains 15 residues. V was trimmed by 2 bases and J by 2 bases, leaving 12 bases between them. Per the germline V gene, CDR1 is MNHEY and CDR2 is SVGAGI. The CDR3 DNA reads as TGTGCCAGCAGTTACGACAGGCAGACACAAGAGACCCAGTACTTC. It encodes CASSYDRQTQETQYF.

This rearrangement joins TRBV20-1 to TRBJ2-1; the match to TRBD2 covers 9 bases. The V gene end was trimmed by 1 base and the J gene end by 9 bases; junction bases not matched to a gene: 16. Germline CDR1 DFQATT, CDR2 SNEGSKA (reference sequence). The length of the CDR3 is 17 residues. The CDR3 sequence is CSARAERAAGGYFEQFF. The CDR3 DNA reads as TGCAGTGCTAGAGCCGAGCGAGCAGCGGGAGGATACTTTGAGCAGTTCTTC.

This clonotype turned up a few times. CDR3 residues: CASSWGPGLAGGAYEQYF. CDR3 bases: TGTGCCAGCAGCTGGGGCCCGGGACTAGCGGGAGGTGCCTACGAGCAGTACTTC. The chain recombines TRBV13 with TRBJ2-7; 15 bases map to TRBD2. Losses at the gene ends were 4 bases for V and 2 bases for J; bases not matched to a gene: 9. Looked up from germline, CDR1 is PRHDT and CDR2 is FYEKMQ (reference sequence). The CDR3 totals 18 residues.

The chain has TRBV5-6 and TRBJ2-1; D might be TRBD2 (5 bases). This CDR3 region has 15 residues. V lost 4 bases to trimming and J lost 3 bases, with 14 bases between them. CDR1 and CDR2 from the germline V gene are SGHDT and YYEEEE. The CDR3 DNA reads TGTGCCAGCAGCACCCCCAGCGGCTACTACAATGAGCAGTTCTTC. This encodes CASSTPSGYYNEQFF.

At least ten counts were recorded for this clonotype. This chain uses TRBV4-2 with TRBJ2-5, with 10 nucleotides matching TRBD2. The CDR3 runs to 16 residues. The J segment lost 1 base and the V segment lost 4 bases, leaving 6 bases of the junction unmatched. From germline, CDR1 is LGHNA and CDR2 YNFKEQ. The CDR3 DNA sequence: TGTGCCAGCAGCCCCAGGACTAGCGGACTCCAAGAGACCCAGTACTTC. This sequence encodes CASSPRTSGLQETQYF.

This CDR3 is CATSRGDSGSEQFF. The CDR3 nucleotides read TGTGCCACCAGCAGGGGGGATTCCGGATCTGAGCAGTTCTTC. This chain uses TRBV15 with TRBJ2-1; D may match TRBD1 or TRBD2 (5 bases each). The V end was cut by 3 bases, the J end by 9 bases, with 15 bases between. The CDR3 consists of 14 residues. Germline values: CDR1 LNHNV, CDR2 YYDKDF (reference sequence).

V and J are TRBV5-1 and TRBJ2-3, with TRBD2 matching over 9 bases. V gave up 4 bases and J gave up 4 bases; unmatched junction bases: 10. The length of the CDR3 is 16 residues. Looked up from germline, CDR1 is SGHRS and CDR2 is YFSETQ. The DNA for the CDR3 is TGCGCCAGCAGCCCGAGAGCGGGAGGATCAGCAGATACGCAGTATTTT. Translated, it gives CASSPRAGGSADTQYF.

The sample holds a few counts of this clonotype. The chain couples TRBV27 to TRBJ1-6, with D perhaps matching TRBD1 (5 bases). Germline V gives CDR1 MNHEY, CDR2 SMNVEV (reference sequence). V lost 7 bases and J 7 bases, leaving 14 bases between the germline ends. The CDR3 has 14 residues. CDR3 DNA: TGTGCCAGCACCAGAGGGACTATCAATTCACCCCTCCACTTT. Translating it yields CASTRGTINSPLHF.

The chain joins TRBV9 to TRBJ2-1; D perhaps matches TRBD1 (7 bases). V was shortened by 3 bases and J by 10 bases, with 14 bases between the two germline ends. From germline, CDR1 is SGDLS and CDR2 YYNGEE. The CDR3 is 13 residues long. The DNA for the CDR3 is TGTGCCAGCAGCGGCGGGACAGCAGGAGAGCAGTTCTTC. Protein sequence: CASSGGTAGEQFF.

The count of this clonotype is one. This chain links TRBV28 with TRBJ1-2; no firm D call. Germline lookup yields CDR1 MDHEN and CDR2 SYDVKM. The CDR3 sequence is 12 residues long. Trimming took 2 bases from V and 5 from J, leaving 6 bases between them. CDR3 in DNA: TGTGCCAGCAGTTTACTCTATTATGGCTACACCTTC. Protein: CASSLLYYGYTF.